Listed here is a single T cell receptor beta chain. This clonotype has at least ten counts. Its antigen is currently not known. No much larger clone exists at a distance of one base, and base qualities are not known. The data derive from a study of response to subunit inactivated influenza vaccine (dated by TCRdb to 2016 to 2018). Study-wide context: The study used deep quantitative T cell receptor repertoire profiling to track responses to a trivalent subunit inactivated influenza vaccine.

The research as a whole found: The authors proposed that each seasonal influenza vaccination may bring in only a limited number of new T cells.

The method behind the library was RT-PCR. The run used an Illumina HiSeq 2500. TCRdb trimmed the raw reads at Q25, called clones with MiXCR and kept productive beta chains. Records with the same CDR3 protein are collapsed into one entry carrying the most frequent genes and DNA. Counted in this sample were 710,000 or so distinct CDR3 sequences; about 15% of them appeared once. The ten largest account for roughly 11% of the sample. The CDR3 has 12 amino acids, counting the end cysteine and phenylalanine. The read is trimmed to its CDR3 DNA, 36 bases read in frame from base 1. The trim is 7 bases for V and 6 bases for J, with a gap of 12 bases between the germline ends. The germline V gene supplies CDR1 MDHEN and CDR2 SYDVKM.

The receptor was isolated from a middle-aged man who received an inactivated influenza vaccine. Donor details come from another sample of the same person, matched by shared clones. This material consisted of PBMCs from blood, taken less than 13 days after vaccination. This chain is built from TRBV28 and TRBJ1-1; the D gene is not confidently resolved. The sequence in DNA is TGTGCCAGCACCCGTATAAGGGCTGAAGCTTTCTTT. Its product reads: CASTRIRAEAFF.